This TCR beta chain was obtained from a study of beta chain features in type 1 diabetes. Broader study findings: Type 1 diabetes patients had moderately but significantly shorter TCRB CDR3s in all four CD4+ subsets.

TCRB transcripts that were expressed got sequenced, as all of the isolated RNA had been reverse transcribed. Using immunoSEQ multiplex PCR, the repertoire was profiled, and TCRdb retains in-frame clones only, with some absent. The sample yields 550,000 to 850,000 clones, around an eighth seen once. This clone was detected only a few times. Its antigen is unknown. V dropped 4 bases and J dropped 3; count of bases not matched to a gene: 6. Per the germline V gene, CDR1 is SGDLS and CDR2 is YYNGEE. CDR3 length: 14 amino acids. The sequence derives from a man aged 18 to 35 with type 1 diabetes. Sample: naive CD4+ T cells from blood. The chain links TRBV9 to TRBJ1-2; 7 bases match TRBD1. CDR3 sequence: CASSKDRTDYGYTF. The CDR3 DNA reads TGTGCCAGCAGCAAGGACAGGACGGACTATGGCTACACCTTC.